The 18 T cell receptor beta chains below all came from one sample that was sequenced in a study of T cell repertoires in cytomegalovirus infection. TCRdb re-derived calls from the reads in MiXCR, one entry per CDR3 protein. Here the sample spans some 940,000 distinct CDR3 sequences, roughly 30% being singletons. Antigen specificity for these receptors is unknown. Sequenced material: cultured CD8+ T cells from PBMCs, taken from culture after CMV antigen stimulation. These receptor sequences come from a human donor in good health (CMV status not recorded). Some clones in this sample may be carry-over from other donors' samples.

The gene calls are TRBV20-1 and TRBJ2-1; 9 bases match TRBD2. This CDR3 region has 11 residues. V gave up 5 bases and J gave up 7 bases; unmatched junction bases: 0. Germline lookup yields CDR1 DFQATT and CDR2 SNEGSKA (reference sequence). CDR3 sequence: CSAGLANEQFF. As DNA, the CDR3 is TGCAGTGCTGGACTAGCGAATGAGCAGTTCTTC.

This clonotype showed up just a few times. This rearrangement joins TRBV5-6 to TRBJ2-3; 8 bases match TRBD1. CDR1 is SGHDT and CDR2 is YYEEEE in the germline V gene. The CDR3 contains 17 residues. V shed 2 bases, J shed 2 bases, and the junction held 10 bases outside the gene matches. CDR3 loop: CASSFGLGQGSTDTQYF. The CDR3 nucleotides read TGTGCCAGCAGCTTCGGACTCGGACAGGGATCCACAGATACGCAGTATTTT.

This clonotype was observed at least ten times. The chain recombines TRBV7-8 with TRBJ2-7, with 9 positions matching TRBD2. The V gene's germline CDR1 is SGHVS and CDR2 FQNEAQ. This CDR3 has 16 amino acids. V was pared by 3 bases and J by 7 bases, with 13 bases of the junction left unmatched. This chain's CDR3 is CASSFPRGGPLEEQYF. CDR3 nucleotides: TGTGCCAGCAGCTTCCCGCGGGGGGGGCCTTTGGAGGAGCAGTACTTC.

This chain links TRBV10-2 with TRBJ1-6; TRBD1 agrees at 8 bases. V shed 1 base and J 8 bases; nucleotides not matched to a gene: 4. Germline values: CDR1 WSHSY, CDR2 SAAADI. This CDR3 contains 15 residues. The CDR3 loop is CASSELDRVDSPLHF. DNA of the CDR3: TGCGCCAGCAGTGAGTTGGACAGGGTGGATTCACCCCTCCACTTT.

Only a few counts were recorded for this clonotype. This rearrangement joins TRBV27 to TRBJ2-2; no clear D. The V gene's germline CDR1 is MNHEY and CDR2 SMNVEV (reference sequence). There are 15 residues in the CDR3. V was cut by 5 bases and J by 3 bases, with 13 bases left in between. CDR3 bases: TGTGCCAGCAGTCCCCTCACGGGCTACACCGGGGAGCTGTTTTTT. This sequence encodes CASSPLTGYTGELFF.

J is TRBJ2-7 and V is TRBV12-3 or TRBV12-4; D tentatively reads TRBD1 or TRBD2 (5 bases each). With 4 bases removed from V and 5 bases from J, the gap between germline ends came to 12 bases. This CDR3 contains 13 residues. Here the CDR3 reads CASSYRDHNEQYF. The CDR3 nucleotides are TGTGCCAGCAGTTACCGGGACCATAACGAGCAGTACTTC.

This clonotype was seen a handful of times. V is TRBV24-1 and J is TRBJ2-5; D may correspond to TRBD1 or TRBD2 (5 bases each). V was clipped by 4 bases and J by 1 base, with 9 bases between them. CDR3 length: 14 residues. Looked up from germline, CDR1 is KGHDR and CDR2 is SFDVKD. The CDR3 bases are TGTGCCACCAGTGAATCCGGGACCCAAGAGACCCAGTACTTC. Its protein product is CATSESGTQETQYF.

This clonotype was counted at least ten times. The chain has TRBV7-6 and TRBJ1-2; D is unclear. The CDR3 runs 13 residues. V dropped 5 bases and J dropped 8 bases, with 15 bases sitting between them. Per germline, CDR1 SGHVS and CDR2 FNYEAQ. The CDR3 sequence: CASSREGTMGYTF. The CDR3 region has the DNA TGTGCCAGCAGCCGAGAGGGAACTATGGGCTACACCTTC.

This clonotype was seen a handful of times. The V call is TRBV10-3, the J call TRBJ2-1, with D unresolved. The CDR3 consists of 11 residues. CDR1 and CDR2 from the germline V gene are ENHRY and SYGVKD. V lost 6 bases and J 5 bases, leaving 5 bases between the germline ends. CDR3 nucleotides: TGTGCCATCAGGCAAGACAATGAGCAGTTCTTC. This codes for CAIRQDNEQFF.

This clonotype was seen repeatedly, ten times or more. This sequence joins TRBV7-2 and TRBJ1-2, with a tentative D call TRBD1 (5 bases). This CDR3 spans 15 amino acids. V was clipped by 0 bases and J by 1 base, with 9 bases between them. Germline CDR1 SGHTA, CDR2 FQGNSA. Here the CDR3 DNA reads TGTGCCAGCAGCTTAGCGGGGGGAAATAACTATGGCTACACCTTC. Translating gives CASSLAGGNNYGYTF.

DNA of the CDR3: TGCGCCAGCAGCCAGAGTACAGGGAGCTCCTACAATGAGCAGTTCTTC. As protein: CASSQSTGSSYNEQFF. The chain uses TRBV4-1 and TRBJ2-1; perhaps TRBD1 as D (6 bases). The germline CDR1 and CDR2 sequences are MGHRA and YSYEKL. This CDR3 comprises 16 residues. Trimming shortened V by 3 bases and J by 0 bases, and 12 bases separated the two germline ends.

The V and J genes are TRBV27 and TRBJ2-7; D uncertain. From germline, CDR1 is MNHEY and CDR2 SMNVEV (reference sequence). The V and J ends lost 5 bases and 1 base respectively, with 12 bases between them. This CDR3 spans 14 amino acids. CDR3 amino acids: CASSPWTGSYEQYV. CDR3 nucleotides: TGTGCCAGCAGTCCGTGGACGGGTTCCTACGAGCAGTACGTC.

V gene TRBV27 combines with J gene TRBJ2-1; D tentatively reads TRBD1 or TRBD2 (6 bases each). This CDR3 spans 15 amino acids. With 7 bases removed from V and 4 bases from J, the gap between germline ends came to 17 bases. CDR1 is MNHEY, CDR2 SMNVEV, per germline (reference sequence). CDR3 sequence (DNA): TGTGCCAGCACTTCAGGAGGGGGTGGTTACAATGAGCAGTTCTTC. Residues: CASTSGGGGYNEQFF.

This chain links TRBV6-1 with TRBJ2-7; D remains unclear. The V gene's germline CDR1 is MNHNS and CDR2 SASEGT. CDR3 length: 16 amino acids. The V and J ends lost 1 base and 1 base respectively, with 14 bases between them. In DNA form, the CDR3 reads TGTGCCAGCAGTGAAGAATCGGCGGCCTTATCCTACGAGCAGTACTTC. The encoded protein is CASSEESAALSYEQYF.

There are a few counts of this clonotype. The chain employs TRBV10-3 and TRBJ2-2; D gene unclear. Trimming removed 11 bases from V and 6 bases from J, with 10 bases in between. Looked up from germline, CDR1 is ENHRY and CDR2 is SYGVKD. The CDR3 has 11 residues. The CDR3 loop reads CALARAGELFF. The CDR3 bases are TGTGCCCTGGCAAGAGCCGGGGAGCTGTTTTTT.

This chain joins TRBV20-1 and TRBJ2-7, with TRBD2 identical over 14 bases. CDR1 and CDR2 (germline): DFQATT, SNEGSKA (reference sequence). V trimming: 2 bases; J trimming: 3 bases; junction bases outside the gene matches: 18. This CDR3 spans 20 amino acids. CDR3 sequence: CSARPYPGLAGEVLSYEQYF. CDR3 sequence (DNA): TGCAGTGCTAGACCCTACCCGGGACTAGCGGGGGAGGTCCTCAGCTACGAGCAGTACTTC.

This clonotype was counted a few times. The V call is TRBV5-1, the J call TRBJ2-2; 12 positions match TRBD2. V dropped 3 bases and J dropped 1; count of bases not matched to a gene: 4. Germline CDR1 reads SGHRS; CDR2 reads YFSETQ. The length of the CDR3 is 17 residues. CDR3 amino acids: CASSSRLAGENTGELFF. Here the CDR3 DNA reads TGCGCCAGCAGCTCCAGACTAGCGGGGGAGAACACCGGGGAGCTGTTTTTT.

This clonotype has a single count. V usage is TRBV3-1 and J usage is TRBJ1-1; TRBD1 aligns across 7 bases. V shed 4 bases and J 6 bases; nucleotides not matched to a gene: 5. This CDR3 is 13 amino acids long. Per the germline V gene, CDR1 is LGHDT and CDR2 is YNNKEL (reference sequence). In DNA form, the CDR3 reads TGTGCCAGCAGCCCCCACAGGGGCTCTGAAGCTTTCTTT. Protein: CASSPHRGSEAFF.